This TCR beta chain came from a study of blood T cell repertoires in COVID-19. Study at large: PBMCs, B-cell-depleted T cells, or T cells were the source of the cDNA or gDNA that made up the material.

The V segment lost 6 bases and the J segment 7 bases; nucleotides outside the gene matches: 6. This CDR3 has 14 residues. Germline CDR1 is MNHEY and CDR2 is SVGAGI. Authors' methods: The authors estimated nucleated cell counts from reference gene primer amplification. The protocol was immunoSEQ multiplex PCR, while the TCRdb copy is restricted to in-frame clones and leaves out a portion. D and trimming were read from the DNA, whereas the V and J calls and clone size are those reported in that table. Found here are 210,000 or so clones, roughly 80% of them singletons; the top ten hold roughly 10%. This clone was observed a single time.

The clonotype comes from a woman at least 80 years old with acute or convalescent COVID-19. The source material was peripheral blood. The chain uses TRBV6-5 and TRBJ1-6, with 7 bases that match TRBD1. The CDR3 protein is CASRSGQTNSPLHF. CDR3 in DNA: TGTGCCAGCAGATCGGGACAGACAAATTCACCCCTCCACTTT.